This T cell receptor (beta chain) was observed in a study of molecular identifiers for immune sequencing clone quantification (dated by TCRdb to the late 2010s). Background on the whole study: For a replicate experiment, RNA from approximately 20,000 or 100,000 naive CD8 T cells was divided into five aliquots, and four of the five aliquots were sequenced. This methods study benchmarked molecular-identifier clustering-based TCR repertoire sequencing (MIDCIRS) and TCR RNA copy counting, using CD8 T cells to do so. What the authors observed across the whole study: Spiked-in Jurkat TCR RNA (approximately 10 copies' worth), which is not part of the donor repertoire, was contained in the naive libraries. In CMV-specific effector cells, clones with more than 20 RNA copies contained over 98% of molecules, whereas in naive cells such clones contained under 1% of molecules. Highly expanded clone sizes could be underestimated if identical TCR molecules share a barcode. Modeling gave about 3.3 recovered TCR RNA copies per cell versus 9.5 to 10 by digital PCR, implying roughly 30% capture efficiency. When barcode sub-clustering was left out, chimeric consensus sequences inflated TCR diversity, with chimeras reaching as high as 47%. Spiked-in Jurkat TCR RNA equal to a single cell's worth was reported to be detectable even within 1,100,000 naive CD8 T cells.

Library method: PCR. TCRdb lists the instrument as NextSeq 500. Preparation of bulk TCR libraries followed a previously described approach, with the TCR primers listed in Table S5. The Qiagen AllPrep DNA/RNA kit was used to purify total RNA. Reads from multiple sequencing runs of the same library were pooled before analysis. The original methods were these. Only reads with exact TCR constant sequence were kept, trimmed to 150 nt, and grouped by their 12-nt molecular barcodes. Reads within each barcode group were sub-clustered using a 15% Levenshtein threshold, and quality-weighted consensus sequences were constructed for each RNA molecule. Non-functional sequences were excluded, and lower-count sequences lying one edit away from another sequence were also excluded. Barcode sub-clusters with fewer than 20% of the maximum read count were removed, based on fitting two negative binomial distributions. TCRdb trimmed the raw reads at Q25, called clones with MiXCR and kept productive beta chains. All rows with the same CDR3 protein become a single entry with the most common DNA and genes. TCRdb, rather than the study authors, made the V and J calls. This sample is represented by roughly 320,000 distinct CDR3 sequences; 24% of them were singletons. The ten largest clones represent roughly 0.7% of the sample.

Libraries of naive CD8 T cells were built from 20,000 to 1,000,000 sorted cells, with 10%, 30% or 50% of the purified RNA used. On a BD FACSAria II, naive CD8 T cells were FACS-sorted as CD8+CD4-CCR7+CD45RA+ and collected into RLT Plus buffer. Detection sensitivity was tested by spiking Jurkat RNA equal to ten TCR copies' worth into samples containing about 18,000-1,000,000 naive CD8 T cells. Enrichment of CD8 T cells was done with RosetteSep CD8+ T Cell Enrichment Cocktail plus Ficoll-Paque, and ACK red cell lysis came afterward. This clonotype was counted once. There is no known antigen for this receptor. The CDR3 carries no conserved terminal phenylalanine or tryptophan, so it likely arises from a read error. The sequencing sample was made of naive CD8+ T cells from blood, with Jurkat cell RNA spiked in. Explained via the paper, the cell subset or site label denotes: FACS-sorted CD8+CD4-CCR7+CD45RA+ naive T cells. The origin of this receptor is a human donor in good health. Some libraries in this study had Jurkat cell RNA spiked in.

The nucleotide sequence is given as TGTGCCAGCACTAGCGGGGGGTTGGCAGATACGCAGTATTCT. The resulting protein is CASTSGGLADTQYS. The rearrangement combines TRBV11-2 with TRBJ2-3; TRBD2 lines up with 11 middle nucleotides. V and J are trimmed by 7 bases and 4 bases, and the gene matches miss 4 bases of the junction. The CDR3 sequence runs 14 residues, both termini included. The retained sequence is limited to the CDR3, 42 bases, with the frame set at the first base. The germline V gene sets CDR1 to SGHAT and CDR2 to FQNNGV.